What follows is one TCR beta chain and its context. Its antigen is undetermined. Hyperthyroidism cases were recent diagnoses of under 2 months' duration in people aged 18 to 65. Beta-chain TCR CDR3 regions were amplified from RNA transcripts. Amplification began with first-round RT-PCR using HTBI primers, then second-round multiplex PCR was performed. MiXCR was run by TCRdb on the multiplex PCR reads, yielding one entry per CDR3 protein. This sample carries around 1.1 million distinct CDR3 sequences, less than 45% of them seen once, and the ten largest clones take more than 9.5%. The CDR3 is 12 amino acids. Germline lookup yields CDR1 ENHRY and CDR2 SYGVKD. Deletions cut 8 bases from V and 0 bases from J, with 8 bases between. The source of the sample is a study of Graves' ophthalmopathy and Graves' hyperthyroidism. General study results and limits: This model predicted ophthalmopathy progression (sensitivity 70% to 71%, specificity 72% to 85%). Detected in blood as well were most expanded thyroid clonotypes with frequency above 0.001.

The sequence came from an adult man with Graves' hyperthyroidism. The chain recombines TRBV10-3 with TRBJ2-7; D perhaps matches TRBD2 (6 bases). The sequenced sample was peripheral blood or thyroid tissue (not recorded which). The CDR3 loop reads CAIGTSSYEQYF. CDR3 nucleotides: TGTGCCATCGGGACTTCCTCCTACGAGCAGTACTTC.